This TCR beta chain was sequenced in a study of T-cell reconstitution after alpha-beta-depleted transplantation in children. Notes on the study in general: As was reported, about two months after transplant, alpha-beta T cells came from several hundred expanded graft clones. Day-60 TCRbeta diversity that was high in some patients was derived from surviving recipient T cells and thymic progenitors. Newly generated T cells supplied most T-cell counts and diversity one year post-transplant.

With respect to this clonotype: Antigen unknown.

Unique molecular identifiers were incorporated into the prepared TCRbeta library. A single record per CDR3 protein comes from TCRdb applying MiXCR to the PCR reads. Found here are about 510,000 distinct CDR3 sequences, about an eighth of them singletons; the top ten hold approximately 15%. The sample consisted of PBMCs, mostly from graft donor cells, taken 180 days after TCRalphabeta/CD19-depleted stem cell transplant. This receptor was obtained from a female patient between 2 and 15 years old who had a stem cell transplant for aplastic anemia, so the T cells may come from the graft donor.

The CDR3 protein is CASSGRNSYEQYF. The CDR3 DNA reads TGTGCCAGCAGTGGGCGAAATTCCTACGAGCAGTACTTC. J is TRBJ2-7 and V is TRBV7-2; D gene ambiguous. Germline CDR1 SGHTA, CDR2 FQGNSA. V gave up 6 bases and J gave up 1 base, with 10 bases separating them. CDR3 length equals 13 residues.